Presented here are 4 T cell receptor beta chains from one specimen sequenced in a study of T cell changes during pregnancy in multiple sclerosis. Libraries were prepared by immunoSEQ multiplex PCR; TCRdb keeps only in-frame clonotypes and omits some of them. The data hold 50,000 or so clones, with around 90% observed a single time. The sequencing here drew on CD4+ T cells from peripheral blood mononuclear cells, taken in the second trimester of pregnancy. The receptor source for this set is a female donor with multiple sclerosis, enrolled in a pregnancy study.

The chain links TRBV10-3 to TRBJ2-2; TRBD1 is a possible D gene (5 bases). With 4 bases removed from V and 4 bases from J, the gap between germline ends came to 7 bases. The CDR3 is 13 residues long. From germline, CDR1 is ENHRY and CDR2 SYGVKD. Written as DNA, the CDR3 is TGTGCCATCAGTGGACAGATCACCGGGGAGCTGTTTTTT. This encodes CAISGQITGELFF.

This chain links TRBV21-1 with TRBJ2-2; TRBD2, the table's D call, was not compared with the DNA. TRBV21-1 is annotated as a pseudogene. This CDR3 region has 16 residues. CDR3 nucleotides: TGTGCCAGCAGCAAAGAAAAGGAGGATAACACCGGGGAGCTGTTTTTT. Amino acids: CASSKEKEDNTGELFF.

A word on this clone: Its ends do not fully match the called genes, so a read error is possible. V gene TRBV7-7 combines with J gene TRBJ2-1; TRBD1 might be the D (6 bases). The CDR3 is 13 residues long. CDR1 and CDR2 from the germline V gene are SSHAT and FNYEAQ (reference sequence). CDR3 amino acids: CASSRQGGNEQFF. Written as DNA, the CDR3 is TGTGCTAGCAGCCGGCAAGGGGGCAATGAGCAGTTCTTC.

This chain links TRBV6-1 with TRBJ2-5; tentative D call: TRBD1 (6 bases). The ends were cut back, 10 bases at V and 5 bases at J, with 17 bases in the middle. The germline V gene has CDR1 MNHNS and CDR2 SASEGT. The CDR3 is 13 amino acids. Here the CDR3 DNA reads TGTGCCACCTCTCCCAGGGGTCGGGAGACCCAGTACTTC. Its translation is CATSPRGRETQYF.